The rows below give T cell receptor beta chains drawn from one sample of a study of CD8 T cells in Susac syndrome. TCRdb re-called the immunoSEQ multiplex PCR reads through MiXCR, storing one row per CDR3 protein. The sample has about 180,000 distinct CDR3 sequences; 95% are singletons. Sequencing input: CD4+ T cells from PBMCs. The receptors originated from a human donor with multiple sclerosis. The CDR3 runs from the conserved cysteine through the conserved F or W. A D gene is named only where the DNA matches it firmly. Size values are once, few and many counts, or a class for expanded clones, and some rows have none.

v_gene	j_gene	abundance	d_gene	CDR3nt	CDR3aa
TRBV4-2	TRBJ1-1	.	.	TGTGCCAGCAGCCAAGATCGGCGGGGGCCTGAAGCTTTCTTT	CASSQDRRGPEAFF
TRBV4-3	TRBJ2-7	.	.	TGCGCCAGCAGCCAAATCGGAGCAGGGGCCGCCTACGAGCAGTACTTC	CASSQIGAGAAYEQYF
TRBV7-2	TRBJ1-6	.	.	TGTGCCAGCAGCTTAGTACAGGGTGATTCACCCCTCCACTTT	CASSLVQGDSPLHF
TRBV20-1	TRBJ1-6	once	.	TGCAGTGCTAGAAGTTCCCAGGGGACTCCTTGGCACTTT	CSARSSQGTPWHF
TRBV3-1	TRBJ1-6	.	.	TGTGCCAGCAGCCGGCGAAATTCACCCCTCCACTTT	CASSRRNSPLHF
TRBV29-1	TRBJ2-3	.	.	TGCAGCGTTGATCTCAGGGGCGGCACAGATACGCAGTATTTT	CSVDLRGGTDTQYF
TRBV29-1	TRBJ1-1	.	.	TGCAGCGTTGTTCCTCGGGATATGAACACTGAAGCTTTCTTT	CSVVPRDMNTEAFF
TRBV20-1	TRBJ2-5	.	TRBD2	TGCAGTGCCAGGACTAGCGAAGAGACCCAGTACTTC	CSARTSEETQYF
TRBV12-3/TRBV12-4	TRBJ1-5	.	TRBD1	TGTGCCAGCAGGGGGACAGGCAATCAGCCCCAGCATTTT	CASRGTGNQPQHF
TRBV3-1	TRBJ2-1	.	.	TGTGCCAGCAGCCAAGTTCCGGCAGGGGCCTCCTACAATGAGCAGTTCTTC	CASSQVPAGASYNEQFF
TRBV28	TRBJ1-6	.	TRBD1	TGTGCCAGCAGACCGACAGGGCGGGATTCACCCCTCCACTTT	CASRPTGRDSPLHF
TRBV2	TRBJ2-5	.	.	TGTGCCAGCAGTCGATTAAGGGACATCTACCAAGAGACCCAGTACTTC	CASSRLRDIYQETQYF
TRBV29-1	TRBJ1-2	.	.	TGCAGCGTTCAATGGCCCGTGGATGGCTACACCTTC	CSVQWPVDGYTF
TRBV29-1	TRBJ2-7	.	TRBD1	TGCAGCACCTACTTCCGGGACAGTACGTTCTTC	CSTYFRDSTFF
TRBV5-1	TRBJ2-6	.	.	TGCGCCAGCAGCTTGGTGTCGAGCTCTGGGGCCAACGTCCTGACTTTC	CASSLVSSSGANVLTF
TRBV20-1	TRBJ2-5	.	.	TGCAGTGCTAGGACAGGCACTTTTCAAGAGACCCAGTACTTC	CSARTGTFQETQYF
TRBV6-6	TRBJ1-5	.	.	TGTGCCAGCAGTTACTCATTTAGGGAAAATCAGCCCCAGCATTTT	CASSYSFRENQPQHF
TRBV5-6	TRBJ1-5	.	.	TGTGCCAGCAGCCGGGGTGCTCAGCCCCAGCATTTT	CASSRGAQPQHF
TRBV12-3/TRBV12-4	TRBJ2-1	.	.	TGTGCCAGCAGTTTATCGGACAGTTACAATGAGCAGTTCTTC	CASSLSDSYNEQFF
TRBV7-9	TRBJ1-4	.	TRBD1	TGTGCCAGCGGCTGGGACAGGCGGGAAAAACTGTTTTTT	CASGWDRREKLFF
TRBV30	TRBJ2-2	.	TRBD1	TGTGCCTGGATTACGGACAGGGGGCGCGACGGCACCGGGGAGCTGTTTTTT	CAWITDRGRDGTGELFF
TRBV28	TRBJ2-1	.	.	TGTGCCAGCACCTTCCAGGGTAATGAGCAGTTCTTC	CASTFQGNEQFF
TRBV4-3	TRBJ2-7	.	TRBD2	TGCGCCAGCAGCCAAGGAGGAGCTGGGACTACGAGATACGAGCAGTACTTC	CASSQGGAGTTRYEQYF
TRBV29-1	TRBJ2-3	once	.	TGCAGCGTTGACAGGGCAGATACGCAGTATTTT	CSVDRADTQYF
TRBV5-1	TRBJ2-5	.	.	TGCGCCAGCAGCTTCCCTCGGGGCCAAGAGACCCAGTACTTC	CASSFPRGQETQYF
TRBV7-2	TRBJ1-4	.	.	TGTGCCAGCAGCGAAGGAGGGGCGGGGGGACCACCTCTCGGAAAACTGTTTTTT	CASSEGGAGGPPLGKLFF
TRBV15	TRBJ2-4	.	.	TGTGCCACGTCAAAAGCCAAAAACATTCAGTACTTC	CATSKAKNIQYF
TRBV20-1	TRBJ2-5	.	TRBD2	TGCAGTGCTAGAGGCCTAGCGGGGGAAGAGACCCAGTACTTC	CSARGLAGEETQYF
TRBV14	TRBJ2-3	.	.	TGTGCCAGCAGCCACCGGACAGTCCGACGCGCAGATACGCAGTATTTT	CASSHRTVRRADTQYF
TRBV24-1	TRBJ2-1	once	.	TGTGCCACCAGTCGCGAGTGGAATGAGCAGTTCTTC	CATSREWNEQFF
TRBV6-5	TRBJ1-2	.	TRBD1	TGTGCCAGCAGTCGGACAGGGAGTTATGGCTACACCTTC	CASSRTGSYGYTF
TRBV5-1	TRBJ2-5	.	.	TGCGCCAGCAGCTTGTATGAGGGACACGAGACCCAGTACTTC	CASSLYEGHETQYF
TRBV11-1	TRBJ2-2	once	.	TGTGCCAGCAGCTTAAGGTCAGGGGCCGGGGAGCTGTTTTTT	CASSLRSGAGELFF
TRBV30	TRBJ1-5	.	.	TGTGCCTGGAGTGAGGGACCTTATCAGCCCCAGCATTTT	CAWSEGPYQPQHF
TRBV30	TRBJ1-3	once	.	TGTGCCTGGAGTGTAGCCCAGGGTGGAAACACCATATATTTT	CAWSVAQGGNTIYF
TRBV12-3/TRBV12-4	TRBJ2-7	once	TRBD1	TGTGCCAGCAGCCGGGACAGGGTGTACGAGCAGTACTTC	CASSRDRVYEQYF
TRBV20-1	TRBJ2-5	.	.	TGCAGTGCTCCCAGGGTACGCCAAGAGACCCAGTACTTC	CSAPRVRQETQYF
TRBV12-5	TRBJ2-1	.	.	TGTGCTAGTGGTGCCGACGGTAAGAATGAGCAGTTCTTC	CASGADGKNEQFF
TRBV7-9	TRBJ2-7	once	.	TGTGCCAGCAGCTTAGGCCGGGACACGGCACGATACGAGCAGTACTTC	CASSLGRDTARYEQYF
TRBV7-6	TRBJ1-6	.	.	TGTGCCAGCAGCTTATCGGGAATTAATTCACCCCTCCACTTT	CASSLSGINSPLHF
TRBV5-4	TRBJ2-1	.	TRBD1	TGTGCCAGCAGCTTGGCACAGGGGTCCTACAATGAGCAGTTCTTC	CASSLAQGSYNEQFF
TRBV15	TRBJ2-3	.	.	TGTGCCACCAGCAGGTATACACAGGGTTCCGCAGATACGCAGTATTTT	CATSRYTQGSADTQYF
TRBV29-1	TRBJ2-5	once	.	TGCAGCGTTGATGGGGGGACAGATCAAGAGACCCAGTACTTC	CSVDGGTDQETQYF
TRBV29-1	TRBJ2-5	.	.	TGCAGCGTGGGCAAATCGGGAGAGACCCAGTACTTC	CSVGKSGETQYF
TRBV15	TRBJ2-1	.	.	TGTGCCACCAGCAGAGAGTCGTGGGCGGACAATGAGCAGTTCTTC	CATSRESWADNEQFF
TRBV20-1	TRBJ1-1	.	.	TGCAGTGCTAGGGGGCAGCTGAACACTGAAGCTTTCTTT	CSARGQLNTEAFF
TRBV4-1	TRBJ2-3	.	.	TGCGCCAGCAGCCAAGATGGAATCTCCAATACGCAGTATTTT	CASSQDGISNTQYF
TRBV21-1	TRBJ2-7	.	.	TGTGCCAGCAGCCTTACACCGGGACAGCAGGTCTACGAGCAGTACTTC	CASSLTPGQQVYEQYF
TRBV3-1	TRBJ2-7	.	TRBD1	TGTGCCAGCAGCCAGGACAGGGGAACGAGCGAGCAGTACTTC	CASSQDRGTSEQYF
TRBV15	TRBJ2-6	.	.	TGTGCCACCCAGCTCTCCGCCTCTGGGGCCAACGTCCTGACTTTC	CATQLSASGANVLTF
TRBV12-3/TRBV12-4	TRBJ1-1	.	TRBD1	TGTGCCAGCAGTAAACAGGGGGCTTTGAACACTGAAGCTTTCTTT	CASSKQGALNTEAFF
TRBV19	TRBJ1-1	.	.	TGTGCCAGTAGTATCCGGCGGAACACTGAAGCTTTCTTT	CASSIRRNTEAFF
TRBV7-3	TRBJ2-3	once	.	TGTGCCAGCAGCTTGGCGCAAACCACAGATACGCAGTATTTT	CASSLAQTTDTQYF